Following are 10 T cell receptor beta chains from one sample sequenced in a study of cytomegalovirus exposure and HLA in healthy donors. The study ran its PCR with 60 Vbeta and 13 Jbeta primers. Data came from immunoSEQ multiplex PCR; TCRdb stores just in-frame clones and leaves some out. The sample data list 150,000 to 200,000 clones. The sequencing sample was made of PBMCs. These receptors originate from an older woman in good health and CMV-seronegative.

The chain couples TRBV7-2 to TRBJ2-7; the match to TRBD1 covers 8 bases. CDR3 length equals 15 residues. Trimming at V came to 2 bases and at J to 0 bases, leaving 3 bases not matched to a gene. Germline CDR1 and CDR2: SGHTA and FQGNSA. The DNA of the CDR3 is TGTGCCAGCAGCTTATTACAGGGGGGCTCCTACGAGCAGTACTTC. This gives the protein CASSLLQGGSYEQYF.

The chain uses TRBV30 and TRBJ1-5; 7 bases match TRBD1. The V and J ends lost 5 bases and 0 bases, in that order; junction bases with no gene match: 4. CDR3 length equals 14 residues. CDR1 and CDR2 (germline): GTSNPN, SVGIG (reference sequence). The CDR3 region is CAWGGQYSNQPQHF. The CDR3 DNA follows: TGTGCCTGGGGGGGACAGTATAGCAATCAGCCCCAGCATTTT.

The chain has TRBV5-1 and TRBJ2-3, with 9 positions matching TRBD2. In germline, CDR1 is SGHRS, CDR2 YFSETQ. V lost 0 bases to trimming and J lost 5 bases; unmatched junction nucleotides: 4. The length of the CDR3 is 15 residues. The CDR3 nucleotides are TGCGCCAGCAGCTTGGGCGGGGGGGCCGTAGATACGCAGTATTTT. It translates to CASSLGGGAVDTQYF.

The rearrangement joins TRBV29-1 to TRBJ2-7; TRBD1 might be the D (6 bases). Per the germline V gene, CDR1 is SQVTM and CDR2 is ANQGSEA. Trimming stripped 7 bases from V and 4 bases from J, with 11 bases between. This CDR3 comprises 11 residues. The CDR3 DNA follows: TGCAGCGCAGCTGGACAGTACGAGCAGTACTTC. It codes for CSAAGQYEQYF.

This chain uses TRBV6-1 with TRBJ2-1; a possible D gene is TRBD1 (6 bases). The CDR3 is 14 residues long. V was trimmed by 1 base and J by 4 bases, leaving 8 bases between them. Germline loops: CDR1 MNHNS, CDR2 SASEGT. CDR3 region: CASSEGTVYNEQFF. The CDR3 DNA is TGTGCCAGCAGTGAAGGGACAGTATACAATGAGCAGTTCTTC.

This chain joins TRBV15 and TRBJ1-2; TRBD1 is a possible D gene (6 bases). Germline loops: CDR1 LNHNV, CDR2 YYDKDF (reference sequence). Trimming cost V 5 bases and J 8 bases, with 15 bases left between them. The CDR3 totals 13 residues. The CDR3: CATSGTGYHGYTF. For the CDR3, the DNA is TGTGCCACCAGCGGTACAGGGTATCACGGCTACACCTTC.

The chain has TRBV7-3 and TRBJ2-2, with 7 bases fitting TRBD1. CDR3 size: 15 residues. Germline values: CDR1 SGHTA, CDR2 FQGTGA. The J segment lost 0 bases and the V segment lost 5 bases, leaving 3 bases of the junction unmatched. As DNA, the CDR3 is TGTGCCAGCAGCCCGGGACAGCCGAACACCGGGGAGCTGTTTTTT. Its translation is CASSPGQPNTGELFF.

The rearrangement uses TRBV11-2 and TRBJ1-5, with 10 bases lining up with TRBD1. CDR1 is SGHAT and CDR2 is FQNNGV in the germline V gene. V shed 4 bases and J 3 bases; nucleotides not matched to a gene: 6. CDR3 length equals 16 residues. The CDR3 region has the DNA TGTGCCAGCAGCTCCCGGACAGGGGGACTCAATCAGCCCCAGCATTTT. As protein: CASSSRTGGLNQPQHF.

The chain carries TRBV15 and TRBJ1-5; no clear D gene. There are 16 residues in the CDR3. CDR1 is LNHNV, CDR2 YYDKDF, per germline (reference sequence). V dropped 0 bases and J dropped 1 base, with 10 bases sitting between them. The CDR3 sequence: CATSRDFGKSNQPQHF. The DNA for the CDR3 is TGTGCCACCAGCAGAGATTTCGGGAAGAGCAATCAGCCCCAGCATTTT.

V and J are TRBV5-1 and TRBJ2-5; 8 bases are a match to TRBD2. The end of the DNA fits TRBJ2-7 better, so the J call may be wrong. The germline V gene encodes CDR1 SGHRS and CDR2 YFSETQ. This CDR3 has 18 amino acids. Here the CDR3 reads CASSLAASGRRGGYEQYF. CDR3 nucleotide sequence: TGCGCCAGCAGCTTGGCGGCTAGCGGGCGACGGGGCGGTTACGAGCAGTACTTC.